This is a list of T cell receptor beta chains from one sample in a study of glioma-infiltrating T cells after dendritic cell vaccination. Assay: immunoSEQ multiplex PCR; the TCRdb copy retains only in-frame clones and omits some. The sample has around 96,000 clones, 70% to 80% seen once. Here the sequenced sample was blood, taken before dendritic cell vaccination. The receptor source for this set is a human donor with glioblastoma. Each CDR3 is given with its conserved first and last residue. The D gene is left open where the match is weak. Size is stated for part of the rows, as once, few or many counts, or as a class when the clone is expanded.

j_call,v_call,d_call,clone_size,cdr3_nt,cdr3_aa
TRBJ2-5,TRBV7-9,TRBD1,-,TGTGCCAGCAGCCGACATAGGACAGGGCAAGAGACCCAGTACTTC,CASSRHRTGQETQYF
TRBJ2-1,TRBV28,-,once,TGTGCCAGCAGTGTGACGGGTAACTACAATGAGCAGTTCTTC,CASSVTGNYNEQFF
TRBJ1-3,TRBV2,-,-,TGTGCCAGCAGTGAAGGTACTTCTGGAAACACCATATATTTT,CASSEGTSGNTIYF
TRBJ1-5,TRBV6-5,TRBD1,-,TGTGCCAGCAGCCGGGGACAGGGGAATCAGCCCCAGCATTTT,CASSRGQGNQPQHF
TRBJ2-6,TRBV7-6,-,-,TGTGCCAGCAGCTTAGTTCCGGGACACCAATCCTCTGGGGCCAACGTCCTGACTTTC,CASSLVPGHQSSGANVLTF
TRBJ1-5,TRBV19,TRBD1,-,TGTGCCAGTAACACACAGGGGGGTCAGCCCCAGCATTTT,CASNTQGGQPQHF
TRBJ2-5,TRBV4-1,-,-,TGCGCCAGCAGCCATCCGACACTAGGAGGGCAAGAGACCCAGTACTTC,CASSHPTLGGQETQYF
TRBJ2-7,TRBV6-5,TRBD2,-,TGTGCCAGCAGGGGAGCGGGGGCAGGCTCCTACGAGCAGTACTTC,CASRGAGAGSYEQYF
TRBJ1-1,TRBV19,-,-,TGTGCCAGTACCACCCTCTTACTAGACACTGAAGCTTTCTTT,CASTTLLLDTEAFF
TRBJ2-1,TRBV6-1,TRBD2,-,TGTGCCAGCAGTCCGACTAGCGGGGGGGAAAATGAGCAGTTCTTC,CASSPTSGGENEQFF
TRBJ2-2,TRBV10-3,-,-,TGTGCCATCAGTGAGTCGATCGGGGTGAACACCGGGGAGCTGTTTTTT,CAISESIGVNTGELFF
TRBJ2-5,TRBV4-2,-,-,TGTGCCAGCAGCCAAGAGATCGGGAAAGGGGAGACCCAGTACTTC,CASSQEIGKGETQYF
TRBJ2-7,TRBV2,-,-,TGTGCCAGCAGTGAACGGAGGCAATCCCAATACGAGCAGTACTTC,CASSERRQSQYEQYF
TRBJ1-2,TRBV30,TRBD1,few,TGTGCCCGACGAAGGACAGGATCTAACTATGGCTACACCTTC,CARRRTGSNYGYTF
TRBJ1-1,TRBV7-9,TRBD1,few,TGTGCCAGCAGCTCTCTAGGACAGGTCAAGGCTTTCTTT,CASSSLGQVKAFF
TRBJ1-2,TRBV14,-,-,TGTGCCAGCAGCCAAGATCTGCCGGGACTGGGCGGCTACACCTTC,CASSQDLPGLGGYTF
TRBJ2-7,TRBV19,-,-,TGTGCCAGTAGTATCCGTGCCACCGGGGAGCAGTACTTC,CASSIRATGEQYF
TRBJ1-6,TRBV30,-,-,TGTGCCTGGAGGGGGGGCTATAATTCACCCCTCCACTTT,CAWRGGYNSPLHF
TRBJ1-1,TRBV6-1,TRBD1,-,TGTGCCAGCTCTCCCGGGACAGGGCTGACTGAAGCTTTCTTT,CASSPGTGLTEAFF
TRBJ2-7,TRBV7-2,-,-,TGTGCCAGCAGCTTACCAGGCTCCAGGGTGTACGAGCAGTACTTC,CASSLPGSRVYEQYF
TRBJ1-1,TRBV19,-,-,TGTGCCAGTAGTCATTCCGACAGCAACACTGAAGCTTTCTTT,CASSHSDSNTEAFF
TRBJ2-5,TRBV6-1,TRBD1,-,TGTGCCAGCAGTGGAAAAGCCCGGACAGGAGGAGAGACCCAGTACTTC,CASSGKARTGGETQYF
TRBJ2-1,TRBV7-3,TRBD2,-,TGTGCCAGCAGCTTTAGCGGGGGGGCTTTCGACAATGAGCAGTTCTTC,CASSFSGGAFDNEQFF
TRBJ2-1,TRBV5-8,TRBD2,-,TGTGCCAGCAGCTTTGCCACTACTAGCGGAGTTTACAATGAGCAGTTCTTC,CASSFATTSGVYNEQFF
TRBJ1-2,TRBV6-5,TRBD1,-,TGTGCCAGCACGTCCCCTTACCAGGGGGCTGACCGCACCTTC,CASTSPYQGADRTF
TRBJ1-1,TRBV13,-,once,TGTGCCAGCAGCTTAACTCTGGCTGAAGCTTTCTTT,CASSLTLAEAFF
TRBJ2-7,TRBV10-3,TRBD1,few,TGTGCCATCAGCCCGAGGACAGGGAACAGCGAGCAGTACTTC,CAISPRTGNSEQYF
TRBJ2-5,TRBV5-1,TRBD2,-,TGCGCCAGCAGCTTAGCCGGGACTAGCGGGAGACAAGAGACCCAGTACTTC,CASSLAGTSGRQETQYF
TRBJ1-2,TRBV6-1,TRBD1,-,TGTGCCAGCAGTGAAGCTATAATGGCAGGGGGCTATAACTATGGCTACACCTTC,CASSEAIMAGGYNYGYTF
TRBJ1-1,TRBV20-1,-,-,TGCAGTGCGGTAACAGGTAGTGAAGCTTTCTTT,CSAVTGSEAFF
TRBJ2-1,TRBV5-8,-,-,TGTGCCAGCAGCTTGACAAGTCAGTTCTTC,CASSLTSQFF
TRBJ2-7,TRBV19,TRBD1,few,TGTGCCAGTAGCCTAACGACAGGGGCGCATGAGCAGTACTTC,CASSLTTGAHEQYF
TRBJ2-1,TRBV2,TRBD1,-,TGTGCCAGCAGTGAAGGGACAGGGATGTATGAGCAGTTCTTC,CASSEGTGMYEQFF
TRBJ1-5,TRBV6-4,-,-,TGTGCCAGGAACAGGGTCAGACGAAATCAGCCCCAGCATTTT,CARNRVRRNQPQHF
TRBJ1-5,TRBV11-2,-,-,TGTGCCAGCAGCTTAGTTCGGGGACAGCCCCAGCATTTT,CASSLVRGQPQHF
TRBJ1-1,TRBV5-6,-,-,TGTGCCAGCAGTTTCAGACAGGTCGGCACTGAAGCTTTCTTT,CASSFRQVGTEAFF
TRBJ2-7,TRBV19,TRBD2,-,TGTGCCAGTAGTAGACTAGCGTCCTCCTACGAGCAGTACTTC,CASSRLASSYEQYF
TRBJ1-2,TRBV5-4,-,-,TGTGCCAGCAGCTGGGTGGCAGGGCAGGGTGGCTACACCTTC,CASSWVAGQGGYTF
TRBJ1-4,TRBV2,TRBD1,-,TGTGCCAGCAGTGAGGGACAGGGCGGGGAAAAACTGTTTTTT,CASSEGQGGEKLFF
TRBJ1-1,TRBV2,TRBD1,-,TGTGCCAGCAGCAGACAGGGGCCGAACACTGAAGCTTTCTTT,CASSRQGPNTEAFF
TRBJ2-1,TRBV11-3,TRBD2,-,TGTGCCAGCAGTTCCGGGGGGAGTGAGCAGTTCTTC,CASSSGGSEQFF
TRBJ1-5,TRBV28,-,-,TGTGCCAGCAGTGTGGAGGGGTGGCTCAATCAGCCCCAGCATTTT,CASSVEGWLNQPQHF
TRBJ2-3,TRBV6-1,-,few,TGTGCCAGCGGCCAGAATACGCAGTATTTT,CASGQNTQYF
TRBJ2-2,TRBV28,TRBD1,-,TGTGCCAGCAGGGACAGGGGCCACACCGGGGAGCTGTTTTTT,CASRDRGHTGELFF
TRBJ2-5,TRBV29-1,TRBD2,-,TGCAGCGTTGCGCGGGGGACGGGTCAGACCCAGTACTTC,CSVARGTGQTQYF
TRBJ1-3,TRBV10-1,-,-,TGCGCCAGCCTGAGGGGGGGCGAATCTGGAAACACCATATATTTT,CASLRGGESGNTIYF
TRBJ2-3,TRBV7-3,TRBD2,-,TGTGCCAGCAGCTTAGCGGGAGGATTCACAGATACGCAGTATTTT,CASSLAGGFTDTQYF
TRBJ1-2,TRBV7-9,-,-,TGTGCCAGCAGCTTAGACGGTGGCTACACCTTC,CASSLDGGYTF
TRBJ1-1,TRBV2,-,-,TGTGCCATCCCCTCCCCGGGGAGGCGCACTGAAGCTTTCTTT,CAIPSPGRRTEAFF
TRBJ2-2,TRBV9,-,-,TGTGCCAGCAGCCATAGCGGACCCGGGGAGCTGTTTTTT,CASSHSGPGELFF
TRBJ2-7,TRBV19,TRBD1,-,TGTGCCAGAAACTCCGGGACGGACAGGGGAGCTTACGAGCAGTACTTC,CARNSGTDRGAYEQYF
TRBJ2-1,TRBV9,TRBD1,-,TGTGCCAGCAGCGTAGAGGGGACAGACAATGAGCAGTTCTTC,CASSVEGTDNEQFF
TRBJ1-2,TRBV6-1,-,-,TGTGCCAGCAGTGTTTCTCGGGGGGCGAGTGGCTACACCTTC,CASSVSRGASGYTF
TRBJ2-5,TRBV7-9,TRBD2,few,TGTGCCAGCAGCTTAGTTAAGCGGGAAGGGGTGGAGACCCAGTACTTC,CASSLVKREGVETQYF
TRBJ2-5,TRBV6-1,TRBD1,-,TGTGCCAGCATTTCGGGACAGCGCCTCGGGACCCAGTACTTC,CASISGQRLGTQYF
TRBJ2-7,TRBV2,-,once,TGTGCCAGCAGGGAGGGGAGCCGGCAGTACTTC,CASREGSRQYF
TRBJ2-3,TRBV9,TRBD2,few,TGTGCCAGCAGCGTAGCTGACGCGACTAGCGGGGGGGACGTATGGCGGGATACGCAGTATTTT,CASSVADATSGGDVWRDTQYF
TRBJ2-3,TRBV5-1,-,-,TGCGCCAGCAGCGTACCCCTGTTAGCAGATACGCAGTATTTT,CASSVPLLADTQYF
TRBJ1-6,TRBV9,-,few,TGTGCCAGTCGGCTGAGGTCCTATAATTCACCCCTCCACTTT,CASRLRSYNSPLHF